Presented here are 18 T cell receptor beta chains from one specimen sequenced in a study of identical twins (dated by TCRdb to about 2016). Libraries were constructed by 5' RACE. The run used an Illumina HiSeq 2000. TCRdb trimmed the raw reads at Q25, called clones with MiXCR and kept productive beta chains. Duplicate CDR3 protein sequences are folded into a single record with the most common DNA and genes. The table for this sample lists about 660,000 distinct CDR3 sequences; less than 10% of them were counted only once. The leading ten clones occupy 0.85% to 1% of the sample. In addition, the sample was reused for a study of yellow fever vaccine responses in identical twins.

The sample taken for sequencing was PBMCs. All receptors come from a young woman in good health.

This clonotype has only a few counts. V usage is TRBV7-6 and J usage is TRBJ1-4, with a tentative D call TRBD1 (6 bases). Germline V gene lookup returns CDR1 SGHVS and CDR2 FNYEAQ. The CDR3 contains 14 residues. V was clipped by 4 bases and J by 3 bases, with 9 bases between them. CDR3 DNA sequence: TGTGCCAGCAGCTGGCAGGGGTCTAATGAAAAACTGTTTTTT. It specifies CASSWQGSNEKLFF.

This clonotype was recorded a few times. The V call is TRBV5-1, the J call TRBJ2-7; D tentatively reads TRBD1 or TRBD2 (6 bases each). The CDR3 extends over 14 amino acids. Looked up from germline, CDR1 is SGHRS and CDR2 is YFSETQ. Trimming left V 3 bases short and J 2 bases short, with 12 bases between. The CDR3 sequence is CASSWPGATYEQYF. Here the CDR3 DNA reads TGCGCCAGCAGCTGGCCGGGGGCCACCTACGAGCAGTACTTC. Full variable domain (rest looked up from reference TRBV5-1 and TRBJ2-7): KAGVTQTPRYLIKTRGQQVTLSCSPISGHRSVSWYQQTPGQGLQFLFEYFSETQRNKGNFPGRFSGRQFSNSRSEMNVSTLELGDSALYLCASSWPGATYEQYFGPGTRLTVT.

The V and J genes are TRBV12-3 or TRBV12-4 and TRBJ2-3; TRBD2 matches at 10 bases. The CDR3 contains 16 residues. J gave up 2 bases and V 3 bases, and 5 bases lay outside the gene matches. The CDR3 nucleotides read TGTGCCAGCAGTTTGGAGCTAGCGGGAGTCACAGATACGCAGTATTTT. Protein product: CASSLELAGVTDTQYF.

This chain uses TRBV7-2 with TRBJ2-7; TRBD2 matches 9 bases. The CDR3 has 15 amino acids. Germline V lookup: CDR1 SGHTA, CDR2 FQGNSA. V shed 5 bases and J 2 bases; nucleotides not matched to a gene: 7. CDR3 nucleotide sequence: TGTGCCAGCAGCCCCTCTAGCGGGGACCCCTACGAGCAGTACTTC. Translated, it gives CASSPSSGDPYEQYF.

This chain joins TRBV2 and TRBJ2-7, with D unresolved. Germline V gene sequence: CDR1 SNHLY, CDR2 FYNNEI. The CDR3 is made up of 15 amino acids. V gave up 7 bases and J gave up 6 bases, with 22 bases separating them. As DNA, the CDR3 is TGTGCCAGCACGAGTCGGCTAGATATTTTCGTCGAGCAGTACTTC. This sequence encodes CASTSRLDIFVEQYF.

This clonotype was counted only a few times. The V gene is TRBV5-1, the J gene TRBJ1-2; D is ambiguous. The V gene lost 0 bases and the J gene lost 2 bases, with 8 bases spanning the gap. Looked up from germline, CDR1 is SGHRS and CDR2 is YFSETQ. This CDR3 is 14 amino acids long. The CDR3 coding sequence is TGCGCCAGCAGCTTGGAAAAAGTCAACTATGGCTACACCTTC. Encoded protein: CASSLEKVNYGYTF.

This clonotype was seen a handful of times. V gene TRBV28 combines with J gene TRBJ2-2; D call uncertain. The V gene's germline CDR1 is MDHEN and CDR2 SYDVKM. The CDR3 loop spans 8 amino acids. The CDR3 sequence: CRSRELFF. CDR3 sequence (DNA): TGTCGTTCGCGGGAGCTGTTTTTT.

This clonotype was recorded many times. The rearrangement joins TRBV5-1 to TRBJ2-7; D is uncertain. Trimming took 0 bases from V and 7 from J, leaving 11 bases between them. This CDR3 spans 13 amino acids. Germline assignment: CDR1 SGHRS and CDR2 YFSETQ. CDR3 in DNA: TGCGCCAGCAGCTTGGAGGTCCAAAAAGAGCAGTACTTC. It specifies CASSLEVQKEQYF.

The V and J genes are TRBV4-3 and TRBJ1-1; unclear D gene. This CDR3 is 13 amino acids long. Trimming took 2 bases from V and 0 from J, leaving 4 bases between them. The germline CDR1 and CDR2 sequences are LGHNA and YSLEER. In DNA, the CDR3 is TGCGCCAGCAGCCAAATCCTGAACACTGAAGCTTTCTTT. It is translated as CASSQILNTEAFF.

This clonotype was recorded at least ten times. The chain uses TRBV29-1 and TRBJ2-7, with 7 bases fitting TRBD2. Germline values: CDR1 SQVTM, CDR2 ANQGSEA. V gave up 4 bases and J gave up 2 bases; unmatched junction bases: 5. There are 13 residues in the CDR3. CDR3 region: CSVAQREPYEQYF. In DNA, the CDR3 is TGCAGCGTTGCACAGCGGGAACCCTACGAGCAGTACTTC.

CDR3 in DNA: TGCAGTGCTATGACAGGGGGCGAAAAACTGTTTTTT. Protein sequence: CSAMTGGEKLFF. The genes are TRBV20-1 and TRBJ1-4; 10 bases agree with TRBD1. From germline, CDR1 is DFQATT and CDR2 SNEGSKA (reference sequence). The V and J ends lost 4 bases and 8 bases, in that order; junction bases with no gene match: 1. The CDR3 covers 12 residues.

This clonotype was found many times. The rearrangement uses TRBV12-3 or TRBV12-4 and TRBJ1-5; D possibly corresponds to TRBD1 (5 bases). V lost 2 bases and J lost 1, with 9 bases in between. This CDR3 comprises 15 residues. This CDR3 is CASSLRGESNQPQHF. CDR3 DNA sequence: TGTGCCAGCAGTTTAAGGGGCGAGAGCAATCAGCCCCAGCATTTT.

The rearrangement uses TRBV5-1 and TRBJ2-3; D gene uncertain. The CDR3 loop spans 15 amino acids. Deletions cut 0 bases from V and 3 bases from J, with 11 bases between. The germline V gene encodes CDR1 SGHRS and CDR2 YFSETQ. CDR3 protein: CASSLEGFGTDTQYF. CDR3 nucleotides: TGCGCCAGCAGCTTGGAAGGGTTCGGAACAGATACGCAGTATTTT.

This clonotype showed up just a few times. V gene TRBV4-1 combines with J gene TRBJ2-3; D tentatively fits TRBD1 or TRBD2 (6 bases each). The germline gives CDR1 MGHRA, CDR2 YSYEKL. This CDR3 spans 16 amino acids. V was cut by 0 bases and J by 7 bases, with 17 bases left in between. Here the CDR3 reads CASSQDTGMAGYTQYF. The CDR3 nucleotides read TGCGCCAGCAGCCAAGATACAGGGATGGCGGGATATACGCAGTATTTT.

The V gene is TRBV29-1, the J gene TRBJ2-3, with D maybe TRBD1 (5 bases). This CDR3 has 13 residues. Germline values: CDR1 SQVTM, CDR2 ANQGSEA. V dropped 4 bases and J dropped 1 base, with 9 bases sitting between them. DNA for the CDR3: TGCAGCGTTGGGTCCAGGGGCACAGATACGCAGTATTTT. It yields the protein CSVGSRGTDTQYF.

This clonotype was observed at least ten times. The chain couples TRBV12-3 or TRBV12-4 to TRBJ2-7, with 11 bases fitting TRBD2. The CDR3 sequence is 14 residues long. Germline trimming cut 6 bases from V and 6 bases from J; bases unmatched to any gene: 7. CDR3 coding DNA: TGTGCCAGCAGCCTACTAGCGGGAGAAGTCGAGCAGTACTTC. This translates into CASSLLAGEVEQYF.

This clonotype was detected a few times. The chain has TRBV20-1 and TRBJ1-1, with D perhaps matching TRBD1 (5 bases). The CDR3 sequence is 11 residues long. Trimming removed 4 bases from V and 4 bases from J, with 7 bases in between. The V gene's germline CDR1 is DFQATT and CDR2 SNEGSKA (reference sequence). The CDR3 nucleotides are TGCAGTGCTAAGGGGATCACTGAAGCTTTCTTT. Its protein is CSAKGITEAFF.

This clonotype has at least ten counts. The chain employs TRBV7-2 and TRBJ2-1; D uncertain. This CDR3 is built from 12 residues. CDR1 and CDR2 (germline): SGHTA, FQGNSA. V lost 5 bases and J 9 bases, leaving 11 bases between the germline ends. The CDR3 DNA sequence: TGTGCCAGCAGCGAACCCCAAGCTGAGCAGTTCTTC. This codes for CASSEPQAEQFF. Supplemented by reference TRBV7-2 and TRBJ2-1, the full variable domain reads GAGVSQSPSNKVTEKGKDVELRCDPISGHTALYWYRQSLGQGLEFLIYFQGNSAPDKSGLPSDRFSAERTGGSVSTLTIQRTQQEDSAVYLCASSEPQAEQFFGPGTRLTVL.